The T cell receptor beta chain described here comes from a study of CD8+CD57+ T cells in acquired aplastic anemia. Across the study: Sorted CD4+ and CD8+ cells gave a mean 3.2 ug DNA, range about 0.19 to 27.4 ug. As sequenced from healthy donors, CD4+ cells averaged about 10 million reads. Findings and caveats of the study: CD8+ Simpson's diversity showed no significant patient-control difference. In common between the patients and the controls were twenty-nine CD8+ CDR3 sequences.

For this clonotype: Its target is unknown.

Germline CDR1 reads MNHEY; CDR2 reads SVGAGI. The V end was cut by 3 bases, the J end by 7 bases, with 18 bases between. The CDR3 runs to 15 residues. Using genomic DNA as the template, TCR beta VDJ and CDR3 profiling was carried out. Using its own MiXCR run on the reads, TCRdb lists one record per CDR3 protein. The sample lists around 180,000 distinct CDR3 sequences, under 75% occurring once. The sequenced sample was sorted CD4+, CD8+, or CD8+CD57+ T cells (not recorded which) from PBMCs. J is TRBJ1-2 and V is TRBV6-5, with D perhaps TRBD1 (5 bases). The source of this sequence is a human donor in good health. The CDR3 DNA reads TGTGCCAGCAGTTATAATCCCGGGGCTCTTGCTGGCTACACCTTC. This gives the protein CASSYNPGALAGYTF.